This record covers a single T cell receptor beta chain. Its antigen is currently unknown. The PCR contained 60 Vbeta and 13 Jbeta primers. Sequencing was performed with immunoSEQ multiplex PCR; in TCRdb, only in-frame clones are kept and a portion is missing. The sample lists around 180,000 clones; 84% were seen once. Although they were nominally healthy when sampled, donors likely had unrecorded immune exposures. The sample belongs to a study of cytomegalovirus exposure and HLA in healthy donors. For the study at large: An earlier analysis identified fewer than 130 million unique TCR beta sequences in about 179 million T cells. Study results and limitations: The listing of 150 or so TCR beta chains classed them as cytomegalovirus-associated. The dataset shows that most TCR sequences were rare, while some public TCRs occurred in many donors.

Germline values: CDR1 SGHTA, CDR2 FQGNSA. Unmatched junction bases numbered 9, after V lost 2 bases and J lost 7 bases. The CDR3 has 17 amino acids. The receptor was derived from a boy aged 5-17 years in good health and CMV-seronegative. This rearrangement joins TRBV7-2 to TRBJ1-6, with 9 bases aligning to TRBD1. Sequencing input: PBMCs. The CDR3 loop reads CASSLLGLGTGNSPLHF. CDR3 bases: TGTGCCAGCAGCTTATTGGGGCTGGGGACAGGGAATTCACCCCTCCACTTT.